Shown below are 18 T cell receptor beta chains from a single sample sequenced in a study of blood T cells in healthy people across ages. The authors ran a second PCR of 7 to 11 cycles using a sample-barcoded 5' primer and a J-beta primer mix. TCRdb used MiXCR to reprocess the 5' RACE reads, holding one entry per CDR3 protein. The sample lists under 750,000 distinct CDR3 sequences, around 48% occurring once. The sequenced material came from blood. Receptors originate from a man at least 80 years old in good health.

This clonotype was found a few times. This chain connects TRBV18 to TRBJ2-6, with D perhaps matching TRBD1 (7 bases). Trimming stripped 3 bases from V and 0 bases from J, with 9 bases between. The V gene's germline CDR1 is KGHSH and CDR2 LQKENI. The CDR3 consists of 16 residues. CDR3 DNA sequence: TGTGCCAGCTCACCGGAGGGGGCCTCTGGGGCCAACGTCCTGACTTTC. Encoded protein: CASSPEGASGANVLTF.

V and J are TRBV12-3 or TRBV12-4 and TRBJ2-7; possibly TRBD1 for D (5 bases). The CDR3 has 12 residues. Trimming stripped 6 bases from V and 3 bases from J, with 9 bases between. This CDR3 reads CASRTDNYEQYF. CDR3 in DNA: TGTGCCAGCAGGACGGACAACTACGAGCAGTACTTC.

This clonotype was seen only a few times. V and J are TRBV6-2 or TRBV6-3 and TRBJ2-7; D ambiguous. The V end was cut by 5 bases, the J end by 3 bases, with 8 bases between. Germline loops: CDR1 MNHEY, CDR2 SVGEGT. The CDR3 loop spans 12 amino acids. CDR3 nucleotide sequence: TGTGCCAGCAGTAACCAACGCTACGAGCAGTACTTC. This translates into CASSNQRYEQYF.

This chain connects TRBV7-9 to TRBJ2-3; 8 positions match TRBD1. The CDR3 spans 16 residues. Germline V CDR1 and CDR2: SEHNR, FQNEAQ (reference sequence). Trimming removed 0 bases from V and 3 bases from J; junction bases left unmatched: 5. The CDR3 DNA reads as TGTGCCAGCAGCTTAGCGGAAACAGGGGGGACAGATACGCAGTATTTT. Its translation is CASSLAETGGTDTQYF.

The chain carries TRBV7-2 and TRBJ2-7; D is unresolved. The V gene's germline CDR1 is SGHTA and CDR2 FQGNSA. CDR3 length: 15 amino acids. Deletions cut 5 bases from V and 0 bases from J, with 14 bases between. CDR3 nucleotides: TGTGCCAGCAGCCCCTCTAGGGTACTCTCCTACGAGCAGTACTTC. Protein product: CASSPSRVLSYEQYF.

This clonotype was recorded a few times. This could be a read error, since a much larger clone is one nucleotide away. This chain uses TRBV6-5 with TRBJ2-3, with no clear D. Looked up from germline, CDR1 is MNHEY and CDR2 is SVGAGI. This CDR3 region has 16 residues. The CDR3 here is CASRSILTRSTDTRYF. Written as DNA, the CDR3 is TGTGCCAGCAGATCGATACTAACCCGGAGCACAGATACGCGGTATTTT.

This clonotype was counted a few times. V usage is TRBV7-2 and J usage is TRBJ2-5; D may be TRBD2 (5 bases). V lost 5 bases and J 1 base, leaving 11 bases between the germline ends. The CDR3 runs 14 residues. Germline V gives CDR1 SGHTA, CDR2 FQGNSA. CDR3 sequence: CASSLTSSQETQYF. DNA for the CDR3: TGTGCCAGCAGCCTCACTAGTTCCCAAGAGACCCAGTACTTC.

This chain connects TRBV7-2 to TRBJ2-1; 9 bases agree with TRBD2. V was clipped by 5 bases and J by 0 bases; unmatched bases: 5. The CDR3 loop spans 16 amino acids. Germline V gene lookup returns CDR1 SGHTA and CDR2 FQGNSA. CDR3 nucleotide sequence: TGTGCCAGCAGCGTGCTAGCGGGACCCTCCTACAATGAGCAGTTCTTC. Translating it yields CASSVLAGPSYNEQFF.

The CDR3 DNA reads as TGTGCCAGCAGCTTAGGAGCGAAAGATACGCAGTATTTT. Protein sequence: CASSLGAKDTQYF. The chain combines TRBV7-2 with TRBJ2-3; no reliable D call. The germline V gene has CDR1 SGHTA and CDR2 FQGNSA. The V gene lost 1 base and the J gene lost 5 bases, with 7 bases spanning the gap. CDR3 length: 13 residues.

J is TRBJ2-1 and V is TRBV6-2 or TRBV6-3, with TRBD1 matching over 7 bases. The CDR3 is 15 residues long. V lost 11 bases and J lost 3; bases outside the gene matches: 13. The germline CDR1 and CDR2 sequences are MNHEY and SVGEGT. CDR3 nucleotide sequence: TGTGCCGTCCAGAGGGGGCCGAGTGACTACAATGAGCAGTTCTTC. This gives the protein CAVQRGPSDYNEQFF.

The rearrangement joins TRBV9 to TRBJ1-1, with TRBD1 as a possible D gene (5 bases). The CDR3 is made up of 17 amino acids. Germline CDR1 SGDLS, CDR2 YYNGEE. Trimming stripped 4 bases from V and 1 base from J, with 20 bases between. The CDR3 loop is CASSPVATGQGNTEAFF. CDR3 DNA: TGTGCCAGCAGCCCAGTCGCTACGGGGCAGGGGAACACTGAAGCTTTCTTT.

The rearrangement joins TRBV20-1 to TRBJ1-6; tentatively, D is TRBD1 (6 bases). The germline gives CDR1 DFQATT, CDR2 SNEGSKA (reference sequence). The CDR3 runs 14 residues. Trimming removed 6 bases from V and 9 bases from J, with 18 bases in between. CDR3 in amino acids: CSADKQGGSSPLHF. DNA of the CDR3: TGCAGTGCCGACAAACAGGGAGGAAGTTCACCCCTCCACTTT.

This clonotype was seen only a few times. V and J are TRBV6-1 and TRBJ2-4; D possibly corresponds to TRBD1 (6 bases). Germline CDR1 MNHNS, CDR2 SASEGT. Trimming took off 8 bases at V and 0 bases at J, with 23 bases between the two ends. The CDR3 totals 18 residues. CDR3 region: CASDPRGDGPLAKNIQYF. As DNA, the CDR3 is TGTGCCAGCGATCCCAGGGGAGACGGTCCTCTAGCCAAAAACATTCAGTACTTC.

This clonotype was seen a handful of times. The CDR3 is CASSLVPQGTSYEQYF. The CDR3 nucleotides are TGCGCCAGCAGCTTGGTTCCCCAGGGGACCTCCTACGAGCAGTACTTC. This chain joins TRBV5-1 and TRBJ2-7; a weak D match, TRBD1 (6 bases). V gave up 0 bases and J gave up 0 bases, with 13 bases separating them. The CDR3 spans 16 residues. Germline V gene lookup returns CDR1 SGHRS and CDR2 YFSETQ.

As regards this clonotype: A read error may account for a junction end that differs from germline. V usage is TRBV24-1 and J usage is TRBJ2-2, with a possible D match to TRBD2 (5 bases). The CDR3 is made up of 14 amino acids. Looked up from germline, CDR1 is KGHDR and CDR2 is SFDVKD. The CDR3 bases are TGTGCCACCAGGGAGGCTCAGAACACCGGGAAGCTGTTTTTT. As protein: CATREAQNTGKLFF.

The rearrangement uses TRBV4-2 and TRBJ1-5; no reliable D call. The germline V gene encodes CDR1 LGHNA and CDR2 YNFKEQ. V was trimmed by 0 bases and J by 7 bases, leaving 16 bases between them. This CDR3 contains 16 residues. CDR3 loop: CASSQELPGPLQPQHF. CDR3 nucleotide sequence: TGTGCCAGCAGCCAAGAGTTACCAGGTCCCCTACAGCCCCAGCATTTT.

The chain combines TRBV5-6 with TRBJ1-2; no clear D gene. The germline CDR1 and CDR2 sequences are SGHDT and YYEEEE. The CDR3 spans 14 residues. Trimming pared 3 bases from V and 7 bases from J, leaving 16 bases between. In DNA form, the CDR3 reads TGTGCCAGCAGCTCGCCGGGCCTCCCGGGTGGCTACACCTTC. Its translation is CASSSPGLPGGYTF.

The sample holds a few counts of this clonotype. The rearrangement joins TRBV7-3 to TRBJ2-1; no clear D gene. The CDR3 is made up of 16 amino acids. The germline V gene encodes CDR1 SGHTA and CDR2 FQGTGA. V lost 2 bases to trimming and J lost 4 bases, with 15 bases between them. CDR3 DNA: TGTGCCAGCAGCTTAGGGCGTGGGCCAATTTACAATGAGCAGTTCTTC. This translates into CASSLGRGPIYNEQFF. The full variable domain, its missing parts supplied by reference TRBV7-3 and TRBJ2-1, is GAGVSQTPSNKVTEKGKYVELRCDPISGHTALYWYRQSLGQGPEFLIYFQGTGAADDSGLPNDRFFAVRPEGSVSTLKIQRTERGDSAVYLCASSLGRGPIYNEQFFGPGTRLTVL.